In its sample, the clone carrying this TCR beta chain was seen a few times. The sample belongs to a study of blood T cell repertoires in COVID-19. In the source study's methods: Reference gene primer amplification gave estimated nucleated cell counts. The repertoire was sequenced with immunoSEQ multiplex PCR; TCRdb's copy has only in-frame clones and lacks some. V and J calls and clone size come straight from that table; D and trimming were deduced from the DNA. The sample lists 180,000 or so clones, roughly 80% seen once, with 4.4% in the top ten. The CDR3 totals 14 residues. Per germline, CDR1 MDHEN and CDR2 SYDVKM. V was trimmed by 1 base and J by 5 bases, leaving 11 bases between them.

Sequences were obtained from PBMCs or T cells enriched from blood (not recorded which). The chain has TRBV28 and TRBJ1-1; D possibly corresponds to TRBD1 (5 bases). The receptor was derived from a woman between 45 and 60 years old who had recovered from COVID-19. The CDR3 nucleotides are TGTGCCAGCAGTTTATTAAACCAGGGAACTGAAGCTTTCTTT. It specifies CASSLLNQGTEAFF.